This T cell receptor (beta chain) was recorded in a study of identical twins. Overall study findings and caveats: Fewer insertions characterized abundant cord blood beta clonotypes, whereas memory repertoires showed none. Compared with unrelated sharing, twin-shared out-of-frame alpha sequences had more low-probability sequences. Rather than following the same donors, the conclusions depended on cross-sectional statistical analysis.

TCRdb processed the 5' RACE reads anew with MiXCR; each CDR3 protein has one entry. The data hold approximately 690,000 distinct CDR3 sequences, with around 6% observed a single time. With regard to this clonotype: Its antigen remains unidentified.

The CDR3 is made up of 12 amino acids. Germline V gene sequence: CDR1 DFQATT, CDR2 SNEGSKA (reference sequence). V was pared by 7 bases and J by 5 bases, with 7 bases of the junction left unmatched. Sample: naive T cells sorted from blood. This rearrangement joins TRBV20-1 to TRBJ2-5; 7 nucleotides align to TRBD2. The TCR sequence derives from a man aged 18 to 30 in good health. The CDR3 sequence: CSVVGGPETQYF. The CDR3 region has the DNA TGCAGTGTAGTGGGAGGGCCGGAGACCCAGTACTTC.